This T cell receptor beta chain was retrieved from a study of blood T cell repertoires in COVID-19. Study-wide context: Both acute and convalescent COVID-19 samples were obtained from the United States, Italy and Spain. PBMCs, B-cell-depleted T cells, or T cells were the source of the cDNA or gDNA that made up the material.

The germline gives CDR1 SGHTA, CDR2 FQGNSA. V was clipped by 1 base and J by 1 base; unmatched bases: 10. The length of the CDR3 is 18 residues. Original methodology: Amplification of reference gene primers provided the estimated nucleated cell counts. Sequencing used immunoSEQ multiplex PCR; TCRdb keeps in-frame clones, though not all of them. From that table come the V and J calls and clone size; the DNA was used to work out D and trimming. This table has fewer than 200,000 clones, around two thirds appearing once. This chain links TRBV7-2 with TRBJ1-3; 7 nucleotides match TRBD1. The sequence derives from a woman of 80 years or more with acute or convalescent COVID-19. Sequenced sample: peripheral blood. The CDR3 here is CASSLVWTGTLSGNTIYF. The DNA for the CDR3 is TGTGCCAGCAGCTTAGTATGGACAGGAACATTATCTGGAAACACCATATATTTT.